These T cell receptor beta chains were read from a single sample in a study of cytomegalovirus exposure and HLA in healthy donors. Repertoires were generated with immunoSEQ multiplex PCR, while TCRdb's copy carries only in-frame clones and drops some. The profile covers approximately 190,000 clones, with 75% to 90% appearing a single time and about 6% taken by the ten largest. Sequencing was carried out using PBMCs. The receptors were sampled from a man aged 35 to 55 in good health and CMV-seropositive. Each CDR3 is given with its conserved first and last residue. Each record gives: V gene, J gene, CDR3 length, clone size, D gene, CDR3 DNA, CDR3 protein. D genes are given only for firm matches. Only some rows state a clone size, as once, few, many or a class for expanded clones.

TRBV10-3	TRBJ2-2	17	-	TRBD1	TGTGCCATCAGTGAGTGGCAGGGGGCCGAGGGCACCGGGGAGCTGTTTTTT	CAISEWQGAEGTGELFF
TRBV4-1	TRBJ2-3	14	-	-	TGCGCCAGCAGCCATGTTAGCGAAGGAGATACGCAGTATTTT	CASSHVSEGDTQYF
TRBV9	TRBJ2-5	15	-	TRBD2	TGTGCCAGCAGCGGAAGAACGGGGGGGCCAGAGACCCAGTACTTC	CASSGRTGGPETQYF
TRBV4-3	TRBJ1-2	14	-	-	TGCGCCAGCAGCCAAGATGGGGCCCTTTATGGCTACACCTTC	CASSQDGALYGYTF
TRBV5-1	TRBJ2-1	15	-	TRBD2	TGCGCCAGCAGCTTGGGACTAGCATCCTACAATGAGCAGTTCTTC	CASSLGLASYNEQFF
TRBV6-1	TRBJ1-4	14	-	-	TGTGCCAGCAGTCTGGGCTCAGGAGGGGAAAAACTGTTTTTT	CASSLGSGGEKLFF
TRBV7-9	TRBJ1-2	12	-	-	TGTTCCAGCAGAAGGGGAAACTATGGCTACACCTTC	CSSRRGNYGYTF
TRBV5-4	TRBJ1-3	15	few	-	TGTGCCAGCAGCAACTCGCCGGGGACTGGAAACACCATATATTTT	CASSNSPGTGNTIYF
TRBV15	TRBJ2-7	13	few	-	TGTGCCACCAGCAGAGGTGAGTCCTACGAGCAGTACTTC	CATSRGESYEQYF
TRBV7-6	TRBJ2-7	13	once	-	TGTGCCAGCAGCTCTACAGGGAGCCACGAGCAGTACTTC	CASSSTGSHEQYF
TRBV7-2	TRBJ2-7	16	-	TRBD1	TGTGCCAGCAGCTTAGATGGGACAGCGAGCTCCTACGAGCAGTACTTC	CASSLDGTASSYEQYF
TRBV5-1	TRBJ2-7	15	-	TRBD1	TGCGCCAGCAGCTTGGTGGGGACAGGGGCCTACGAGCAGTACTTC	CASSLVGTGAYEQYF
TRBV19	TRBJ2-7	15	-	TRBD2	TGTGCCAGTAGTATTACTAGCGGGTCGACCTACGAGCAGTACTTC	CASSITSGSTYEQYF
TRBV15	TRBJ1-4	14	-	-	TGTGCCACCAGCAGACAAGCCCGGGGGGAAAAACTGTTTTTT	CATSRQARGEKLFF
TRBV19	TRBJ1-1	13	-	-	TGTGCCAGTATCGCCCGGGTGAACACTGAAGCTTTCTTT	CASIARVNTEAFF
TRBV5-1	TRBJ1-1	15	few	-	TGCGCCAGCAGCTTGGCCCTGGAGGGGAACACTGAAGCTTTCTTT	CASSLALEGNTEAFF
TRBV19	TRBJ1-1	12	-	-	TGTGCCAGCAGTCCAGGGGACGCTGAAGCTTTCTTT	CASSPGDAEAFF
TRBV27	TRBJ2-7	13	few	-	TGTGCCAGCAGTCCCAGGGGCTCCTACGAGCAGTACTTC	CASSPRGSYEQYF
TRBV7-6	TRBJ1-6	16	-	-	TGTGCCAGCAGCTCAGCGACAGCGTCCCGTCCTTCACCCCTCCACTTT	CASSSATASRPSPLHF
TRBV11-2	TRBJ2-7	12	-	-	TGTGCCAGCAGCGCAGGGGTCGGGGAGCAGTACTTC	CASSAGVGEQYF
TRBV9	TRBJ2-3	19	-	TRBD2	TGTGCCAGCAGCCCACATCAAGGGACTAGCGGGGGGGTCACAGATACGCAGTATTTT	CASSPHQGTSGGVTDTQYF
TRBV28	TRBJ2-7	11	-	-	TGTGCCAGCAGTTCGCTTGCGGAGCAGTACTTC	CASSSLAEQYF
TRBV27	TRBJ2-7	15	-	TRBD1	TGTGCCAGCAGTGCCCCGGGACAGGGGTATTACGAGCAGTACTTC	CASSAPGQGYYEQYF
TRBV28	TRBJ1-2	16	few	-	TGTGCCAGCAGTTTACGGGCTGGGAGGGGGGGCTATGGCTACACCTTC	CASSLRAGRGGYGYTF
TRBV2	TRBJ2-7	15	-	TRBD2	TGTGCCAGCACTAAGGGCAGGGCGGGGGAAATCGAGCAGTACTTC	CASTKGRAGEIEQYF
TRBV2	TRBJ1-1	11	-	-	TGTGCCAGCAGTGTAGGGGTGCAAGTTTTCTTT	CASSVGVQVFF